The rows below give T cell receptor beta chains drawn from one sample of a study of blood T cell repertoires in COVID-19. TCRdb's copy holds only in-frame clones and misses some; the assay was immunoSEQ multiplex PCR. This table has approximately 180,000 clones, 65% to 90% appearing once. Sequenced material: PBMCs or T cells enriched from blood (not recorded which). Receptors were obtained from a woman aged 60-70 years with acute COVID-19. Each CDR3 is given with its conserved first and last residue. Each record gives: D gene, CDR3 length, V gene, clone size, J gene, CDR3 DNA, CDR3 protein. The D gene is left open where the match is weak. Only part of the rows carry a size: once, few, many, or a class if the clone is expanded.

d_call: TRBD1
cdr3_length: 16
v_call: TRBV18
clone_size: -
j_call: TRBJ1-3
cdr3_nt: TGTGCCAGCTCACCACCATTTCAGGGGGTCGGAAACACCATATATTTT
cdr3_aa: CASSPPFQGVGNTIYF

d_call: -
cdr3_length: 15
v_call: TRBV4-3
clone_size: once
j_call: TRBJ1-5
cdr3_nt: TGCGCCAGCAGCCAAGTGTTCGGGGACAATCAGCCCCAGCATTTT
cdr3_aa: CASSQVFGDNQPQHF

d_call: -
cdr3_length: 15
v_call: TRBV2
clone_size: -
j_call: TRBJ1-1
cdr3_nt: TGTGCCAGCAGTGAAGATCAGAACATGAACACTGAAGCTTTCTTT
cdr3_aa: CASSEDQNMNTEAFF

d_call: TRBD1
cdr3_length: 14
v_call: TRBV7-9
clone_size: few
j_call: TRBJ1-3
cdr3_nt: TGTGCCAGTCGGACAGGGAAGGAAGGAAACACCATATATTTT
cdr3_aa: CASRTGKEGNTIYF

d_call: -
cdr3_length: 15
v_call: TRBV9
clone_size: -
j_call: TRBJ1-1
cdr3_nt: TGTGCCAGCAGTCCACAGGGCGCGCTAGTGACTGAAGCTTTCTTT
cdr3_aa: CASSPQGALVTEAFF

d_call: TRBD2
cdr3_length: 19
v_call: TRBV9
clone_size: -
j_call: TRBJ2-3
cdr3_nt: TGTGCCAGCAGCGTAGAGGGTAGCGGGGGTCTTCCTAGCACAGATACGCAGTATTTT
cdr3_aa: CASSVEGSGGLPSTDTQYF

d_call: TRBD2
cdr3_length: 14
v_call: TRBV7-2
clone_size: -
j_call: TRBJ2-7
cdr3_nt: TGTGCCAGCAGCACCACCGGGAGGCGGTACGAGCAGTACTTC
cdr3_aa: CASSTTGRRYEQYF

d_call: TRBD1
cdr3_length: 15
v_call: TRBV5-4
clone_size: -
j_call: TRBJ1-6
cdr3_nt: TGTGCCAGCAGCTTAAGACAGGGGGCGAATTCACCCCTCCACTTT
cdr3_aa: CASSLRQGANSPLHF

d_call: TRBD2
cdr3_length: 18
v_call: TRBV9
clone_size: few
j_call: TRBJ2-1
cdr3_nt: TGTGCCAGCAGCGGGGGACTAGCGGGAGGTTCCACCTACAATGAGCAGTTCTTC
cdr3_aa: CASSGGLAGGSTYNEQFF

d_call: TRBD2
cdr3_length: 16
v_call: TRBV11-2
clone_size: -
j_call: TRBJ2-3
cdr3_nt: TGTGCCAGCAGCCCGCTAGCGGGGGGCCCCACAGATACGCAGTATTTT
cdr3_aa: CASSPLAGGPTDTQYF

d_call: -
cdr3_length: 12
v_call: TRBV19
clone_size: -
j_call: TRBJ2-3
cdr3_nt: TGTGCCAGCGGGGGGCGGGCAGATACGCAGTATTTT
cdr3_aa: CASGGRADTQYF

d_call: -
cdr3_length: 14
v_call: TRBV11-3
clone_size: -
j_call: TRBJ2-2
cdr3_nt: TGTGCCAGCAGCCCAGGGGCACGGGGCGGGGAGCTGTTTTTT
cdr3_aa: CASSPGARGGELFF

d_call: -
cdr3_length: 17
v_call: TRBV6-2/TRBV6-3
clone_size: -
j_call: TRBJ1-1
cdr3_nt: TGTGCCAGCAGTTATCCCCGTCAGGGAAGGTACGACACTGAAGCTTTCTTT
cdr3_aa: CASSYPRQGRYDTEAFF

d_call: -
cdr3_length: 14
v_call: TRBV6-6
clone_size: -
j_call: TRBJ2-5
cdr3_nt: TGTGCCAGCAGTTACTCGACGAGCGGAGAGACCCAGTACTTC
cdr3_aa: CASSYSTSGETQYF

d_call: -
cdr3_length: 15
v_call: TRBV7-9
clone_size: -
j_call: TRBJ2-7
cdr3_nt: TGTGCCAGCAGCTTGATGCGGAGCGGAGCCGGGGAGCAGTACTTC
cdr3_aa: CASSLMRSGAGEQYF

d_call: -
cdr3_length: 13
v_call: TRBV6-5
clone_size: -
j_call: TRBJ1-3
cdr3_nt: TGTGCCAGCCCACCTAGCTCTGGAAACACCATATATTTT
cdr3_aa: CASPPSSGNTIYF

d_call: -
cdr3_length: 11
v_call: TRBV6-5
clone_size: -
j_call: TRBJ2-5
cdr3_nt: TGTGCCAGCAGTTTATATGAGACCCAGTACTTC
cdr3_aa: CASSLYETQYF

d_call: -
cdr3_length: 14
v_call: TRBV10-3
clone_size: once
j_call: TRBJ2-5
cdr3_nt: TGTGCCATCAGTGTGGACAGCTCACAAGAGACCCAGTACTTC
cdr3_aa: CAISVDSSQETQYF

d_call: -
cdr3_length: 14
v_call: TRBV7-2
clone_size: -
j_call: TRBJ1-4
cdr3_nt: TGTGCCAGCAGCTTAAAGACTTATAATGAAAAACTGTTTTTT
cdr3_aa: CASSLKTYNEKLFF

d_call: -
cdr3_length: 13
v_call: TRBV19
clone_size: once
j_call: TRBJ1-6
cdr3_nt: TGTGCCAGTAGCGGACAGTTTAATTCACCCCTCCACTTT
cdr3_aa: CASSGQFNSPLHF

d_call: -
cdr3_length: 14
v_call: TRBV5-1
clone_size: -
j_call: TRBJ1-5
cdr3_nt: TGCGCCAGCAGCTCCGGACAGCCAGATCAGCCCCAGCATTTT
cdr3_aa: CASSSGQPDQPQHF

d_call: TRBD1
cdr3_length: 14
v_call: TRBV10-3
clone_size: -
j_call: TRBJ2-3
cdr3_nt: TGTGCCATCAGGCCCCGGACAGGGGCAGATACGCAGTATTTT
cdr3_aa: CAIRPRTGADTQYF

d_call: -
cdr3_length: 12
v_call: TRBV10-1
clone_size: -
j_call: TRBJ2-5
cdr3_nt: TGCGCCAGCAGTGAGCCTGGTACGGCCCAGTACTTC
cdr3_aa: CASSEPGTAQYF

d_call: TRBD1
cdr3_length: 13
v_call: TRBV5-1
clone_size: -
j_call: TRBJ1-1
cdr3_nt: TGCGCCAGCGGACAGGGGGCGAGCACTGAAGCTTTCTTT
cdr3_aa: CASGQGASTEAFF

d_call: -
cdr3_length: 17
v_call: TRBV6-2/TRBV6-3
clone_size: -
j_call: TRBJ2-1
cdr3_nt: TGTGCCAGCAGTCTATCAAGTGCGGGACTCTTATACAATGAGCAGTTCTTC
cdr3_aa: CASSLSSAGLLYNEQFF

d_call: -
cdr3_length: 14
v_call: TRBV7-2
clone_size: -
j_call: TRBJ1-2
cdr3_nt: TGTGCCAGCAGCATCACCGGACAACGCTATGGCTACACCTTC
cdr3_aa: CASSITGQRYGYTF

d_call: TRBD2
cdr3_length: 15
v_call: TRBV2
clone_size: -
j_call: TRBJ2-5
cdr3_nt: TGTGCCAGCCGACTAGCGGGAGGGAGCGTTGGGACCCAGTACTTC
cdr3_aa: CASRLAGGSVGTQYF

d_call: -
cdr3_length: 18
v_call: TRBV5-4
clone_size: -
j_call: TRBJ1-1
cdr3_nt: TGTGCCAGCAGTCTCAGGAACAGGGTTCACCCTTCGGACACTGAAGCTTTCTTT
cdr3_aa: CASSLRNRVHPSDTEAFF

d_call: TRBD2
cdr3_length: 16
v_call: TRBV19
clone_size: -
j_call: TRBJ2-1
cdr3_nt: TGTGCCAGTAGTCCCCGGACTAGCGGGAGTAACCATGAGCAGTTCTTC
cdr3_aa: CASSPRTSGSNHEQFF

d_call: -
cdr3_length: 14
v_call: TRBV11-2
clone_size: -
j_call: TRBJ2-7
cdr3_nt: TGTGCCAGCAGCTCCTCCGGCCTAGTCTACGAGCAGTACTTC
cdr3_aa: CASSSSGLVYEQYF

d_call: -
cdr3_length: 16
v_call: TRBV28
clone_size: -
j_call: TRBJ1-6
cdr3_nt: TGTGCCAGCAGTCCCTCGGGGGGCCCCTATAATTCACCCCTCCACTTT
cdr3_aa: CASSPSGGPYNSPLHF

d_call: -
cdr3_length: 18
v_call: TRBV21-1
clone_size: -
j_call: TRBJ2-2
cdr3_nt: TGTGCCAGCAGCAAATTTTCGGGGACAGGGCGAGTAACCGGGGAGCTGTTTTTT
cdr3_aa: CASSKFSGTGRVTGELFF

d_call: -
cdr3_length: 14
v_call: TRBV19
clone_size: -
j_call: TRBJ1-1
cdr3_nt: TGTGCCAGTCAAGTTTCAGGGAAAGGAACTGAAGCTTTCTTT
cdr3_aa: CASQVSGKGTEAFF

d_call: -
cdr3_length: 13
v_call: TRBV7-6
clone_size: -
j_call: TRBJ1-2
cdr3_nt: TGTGCCAGCACCGATTTCCCAGGGTATGGCTACACCTTC
cdr3_aa: CASTDFPGYGYTF

d_call: -
cdr3_length: 15
v_call: TRBV7-2
clone_size: -
j_call: TRBJ1-3
cdr3_nt: TGTGCCAGCAGCTTAGGGGGAGCGGAGGGAAACACCATATATTTT
cdr3_aa: CASSLGGAEGNTIYF

d_call: TRBD2
cdr3_length: 15
v_call: TRBV4-3
clone_size: few
j_call: TRBJ2-5
cdr3_nt: TGCGCCAGCAGCCAATTAAGCGGGGGCGGAGAGACCCAGTACTTC
cdr3_aa: CASSQLSGGGETQYF

d_call: TRBD2
cdr3_length: 16
v_call: TRBV5-1
clone_size: -
j_call: TRBJ2-3
cdr3_nt: TGCGCCAGCAGCTTGACTAGCGGGGGGGCCACAGATACGCAGTATTTT
cdr3_aa: CASSLTSGGATDTQYF

d_call: TRBD2
cdr3_length: 17
v_call: TRBV5-1
clone_size: -
j_call: TRBJ2-5
cdr3_nt: TGCGCCAGCAGCTTGGGGAGCGGGAGCAGGGTCCAAGAGACCCAGTACTTC
cdr3_aa: CASSLGSGSRVQETQYF

d_call: TRBD1
cdr3_length: 13
v_call: TRBV12-3/TRBV12-4
clone_size: -
j_call: TRBJ1-2
cdr3_nt: TGTGCCAGCAGTTCAGACAGGGCCTATGGCTACACCTTC
cdr3_aa: CASSSDRAYGYTF

d_call: -
cdr3_length: 12
v_call: TRBV5-5
clone_size: -
j_call: TRBJ2-7
cdr3_nt: TGTGCCAGCAGCCGGGATCTCTACGAGCAGTACTTC
cdr3_aa: CASSRDLYEQYF

d_call: TRBD1
cdr3_length: 14
v_call: TRBV2
clone_size: -
j_call: TRBJ1-2
cdr3_nt: TGTGCCAGCAGTGAGACAGGGGCTAACTATGGCTACACCTTC
cdr3_aa: CASSETGANYGYTF

d_call: TRBD2
cdr3_length: 15
v_call: TRBV7-8
clone_size: -
j_call: TRBJ2-2
cdr3_nt: TGTGCCAGCATCCCCCAGCGGGGAATTATCGGGGAGCTGTTTTTT
cdr3_aa: CASIPQRGIIGELFF

d_call: -
cdr3_length: 12
v_call: TRBV12-5
clone_size: -
j_call: TRBJ2-2
cdr3_nt: TGTGCTAGCTCGGGGGTCACCGGGGAGCTGTTTTTT
cdr3_aa: CASSGVTGELFF

d_call: TRBD2
cdr3_length: 17
v_call: TRBV4-3
clone_size: -
j_call: TRBJ2-3
cdr3_nt: TGCGCCAGCAGCCAAGACGGTGCGGGGGGCCCCTCAGATACGCAGTATTTT
cdr3_aa: CASSQDGAGGPSDTQYF

d_call: -
cdr3_length: 14
v_call: TRBV19
clone_size: -
j_call: TRBJ2-7
cdr3_nt: TGTGCCACCGGAGTCCCGGGAGCGGTTTACGAGCAGTACTTC
cdr3_aa: CATGVPGAVYEQYF

d_call: TRBD1
cdr3_length: 15
v_call: TRBV29-1
clone_size: once
j_call: TRBJ1-2
cdr3_nt: TGCAGCGTTGAAGCTCCCCGGGACAGACCCTATGGCTACACCTTC
cdr3_aa: CSVEAPRDRPYGYTF

d_call: TRBD2
cdr3_length: 13
v_call: TRBV28
clone_size: -
j_call: TRBJ2-2
cdr3_nt: TGTGCCAATGGGGCTAGCGGCACCGGGGAGCTGTTTTTT
cdr3_aa: CANGASGTGELFF

d_call: TRBD1
cdr3_length: 17
v_call: TRBV4-2
clone_size: -
j_call: TRBJ1-2
cdr3_nt: TGTGCCAGCAGCCAAGCGGGGACAGGCTATTCTAACTATGGCTACACCTTC
cdr3_aa: CASSQAGTGYSNYGYTF

d_call: -
cdr3_length: 15
v_call: TRBV25-1
clone_size: few
j_call: TRBJ1-6
cdr3_nt: TGTGCCAGCAGTGATACCCGGACTCTTAATTCACCCCTCCACTTT
cdr3_aa: CASSDTRTLNSPLHF

d_call: -
cdr3_length: 12
v_call: TRBV10-2
clone_size: -
j_call: TRBJ2-5
cdr3_nt: TGCGCCAGCAGTGGAGCCCCCCCGACCCAGTACTTC
cdr3_aa: CASSGAPPTQYF

d_call: TRBD2
cdr3_length: 16
v_call: TRBV5-1
clone_size: -
j_call: TRBJ2-7
cdr3_nt: TGCGCCAGCAGCATCGGGGAGGGGCGAATTATCTACGAGCAGTACTTC
cdr3_aa: CASSIGEGRIIYEQYF